The sequence of this T cell receptor (beta chain) was determined in a study of blood T cell repertoires in COVID-19. Study at large: The United States, Italy and Spain were the sources of the acute and convalescent COVID-19 samples. The analysed material was cDNA or gDNA that came from T cells, B-cell-depleted T cells, or PBMCs.

Seattle-derived patients entered the study during active infection and were followed longitudinally. Profiled with immunoSEQ multiplex PCR; TCRdb holds only in-frame clones, not every one. Of hundreds of thousands of clones in the sample, roughly 89% were seen once. There are 13 residues in the CDR3. V lost 0 bases and J lost 7, with 10 bases in between. Germline V gives CDR1 SGHNT, CDR2 YYREEE (reference sequence). V is TRBV5-4 and J is TRBJ2-5; the D gene is possibly TRBD2 (5 bases). This clonotype was sampled from a man aged 18 to 29 with COVID-19, enrolled during active disease. Specimen: peripheral blood. The CDR3 nucleotides are TGTGCCAGCAGCTTGGACCGGGAAATGACCCAGTACTTC. It encodes CASSLDREMTQYF.